A selection of T cell receptor beta chains follows, all from one sample in a study of shared clonotypes between healthy human individuals. Assay: immunoSEQ multiplex PCR; the TCRdb copy retains only in-frame clones and omits some. The repertoire holds around 1.4 million clones, with 98% as singletons. The material sequenced was naive CD4+ T cells sorted from blood. The receptors were gathered from a man aged 25 to 45 in good health. CDR3s include the opening cysteine and the closing phenylalanine or tryptophan. D genes are given only for firm matches. Rows may omit the clone size; those that give it use once, few, many or a size class.

J: TRBJ2-1
size: once
D: .
V: TRBV7-9
CDR3: CASSVGGVSSYNEQFF
DNA: TGTGCCAGCAGCGTGGGCGGAGTAAGCTCCTACAATGAGCAGTTCTTC

J: TRBJ1-1
size: once
D: TRBD1
V: TRBV7-8
CDR3: CASSLSQGVDTEAFF
DNA: TGTGCCAGCAGCCTATCACAGGGGGTGGACACTGAAGCTTTCTTT

J: TRBJ2-5
size: .
D: .
V: TRBV5-4
CDR3: CASSLGGGNQETQYF
DNA: TGTGCCAGCAGCCTCGGAGGCGGGAACCAAGAGACCCAGTACTTC

J: TRBJ2-3
size: .
D: .
V: TRBV6-1
CDR3: CASSDLASRTDTQYF
DNA: TGTGCCAGCAGTGACCTGGCTAGCAGAACAGATACGCAGTATTTT

J: TRBJ1-2
size: .
D: TRBD1
V: TRBV5-8
CDR3: CASSWGQNNYGYTF
DNA: TGTGCCAGCAGCTGGGGACAGAACAACTATGGCTACACCTTC

J: TRBJ2-7
size: .
D: TRBD2
V: TRBV7-2
CDR3: CASKEGLAGAYEQYF
DNA: TGTGCCAGCAAAGAGGGGCTAGCGGGCGCCTACGAGCAGTACTTC

J: TRBJ2-7
size: .
D: .
V: TRBV7-6
CDR3: CASSLLKSGGNYEQYF
DNA: TGTGCCAGCAGCCTTTTGAAAAGTGGCGGCAACTACGAGCAGTACTTC

J: TRBJ1-1
size: .
D: .
V: TRBV7-2
CDR3: CASSLSVDFMNTEAFF
DNA: TGTGCCAGCAGCTTAAGTGTAGACTTCATGAACACTGAAGCTTTCTTT

J: TRBJ1-2
size: .
D: TRBD1
V: TRBV7-6
CDR3: CASSFDPDRGYGYTF
DNA: TGTGCCAGCAGCTTCGACCCCGACAGGGGGTATGGCTACACCTTC

J: TRBJ2-1
size: .
D: TRBD1
V: TRBV5-1
CDR3: CASSPSGTGGYNEQFF
DNA: TGCGCCAGCAGCCCCTCCGGGACAGGGGGTTACAATGAGCAGTTCTTC

J: TRBJ2-1
size: .
D: .
V: TRBV11-2
CDR3: CASSFRIGGQSYNEQFF
DNA: TGTGCCAGCAGCTTTCGAATCGGGGGTCAGTCCTACAATGAGCAGTTCTTC

J: TRBJ2-3
size: .
D: .
V: TRBV19
CDR3: CASKSPEGMRDTQYF
DNA: TGTGCCAGTAAATCACCTGAGGGAATGAGGGATACGCAGTATTTT

J: TRBJ2-3
size: .
D: .
V: TRBV9
CDR3: CASTVGTSTDTQYF
DNA: TGTGCCAGCACCGTAGGGACTAGCACAGATACGCAGTATTTT